One and the same sample provided the 32 T cell receptor beta chains below, sequenced in a study of T cell responses to AZD1222 COVID-19 vaccine. Some clones are missing from TCRdb's copy, which holds only in-frame ones; the method was immunoSEQ multiplex PCR. The table lists roughly 130,000 clones, more than 85% of them singletons, with around 2.7% in the top ten. The sample in question was peripheral blood, obtained on day 0 of AZD1222 vaccination. The source of these receptors is an adult in good health.

This sequence joins TRBV24-1 and TRBJ1-2; D gene unclear. Trimming took 5 bases from V and 8 from J, leaving 14 bases between them. The germline gives CDR1 KGHDR, CDR2 SFDVKD. CDR3 length: 13 amino acids. For the CDR3, the DNA is TGTGCCACCAGTGCGTGGGGATTCGGCGGCTACACCTTC. Amino acids: CATSAWGFGGYTF.

This chain connects TRBV9 to TRBJ1-5, with D maybe TRBD1 (5 bases). V shed 2 bases and J shed 3 bases, with 9 bases lying between them. This CDR3 is 14 amino acids long. Looked up from germline, CDR1 is SGDLS and CDR2 is YYNGEE. CDR3 sequence: CASSVGRDNQPQHF. CDR3 nucleotide sequence: TGTGCCAGCAGCGTGGGCAGGGACAATCAGCCCCAGCATTTT. The full variable domain, rest sourced from reference TRBV9 and TRBJ1-5, is DSGVTQTPKHLITATGQRVTLRCSPRSGDLSVYWYQQSLDQGLQFLIQYYNGEERAKGNILERFSAQQFPDLHSELNLSSLELGDSALYFCASSVGRDNQPQHFGDGTRLSIL.

The chain links TRBV7-3 to TRBJ2-1; unclear D gene. V lost 5 bases and J 4 bases, leaving 12 bases between the germline ends. This CDR3 contains 14 residues. Per germline, CDR1 SGHTA and CDR2 FQGTGA. This CDR3 is CASSPPGPYNEQFF. The DNA of the CDR3 is TGTGCCAGCAGCCCCCCGGGCCCATACAATGAGCAGTTCTTC.

This sequence joins TRBV30 and TRBJ2-7; 11 bases match TRBD2. V dropped 8 bases and J dropped 3; count of bases not matched to a gene: 6. The CDR3 runs to 13 residues. Germline assignment: CDR1 GTSNPN and CDR2 SVGIG (reference sequence). CDR3 residues: CAGLAGEIYEQYF. In nucleotides, the CDR3 is TGTGCCGGACTAGCGGGTGAGATCTACGAGCAGTACTTC.

The rearrangement uses TRBV2 and TRBJ1-1, with D maybe TRBD1 (6 bases). V gave up 4 bases and J gave up 0 bases, with 9 bases separating them. CDR1 is SNHLY, CDR2 FYNNEI, per germline. The CDR3 runs 14 residues. The CDR3, as DNA: TGTGCCAGCAGTGGACAGGCCATGAACACTGAAGCTTTCTTT. Its protein product is CASSGQAMNTEAFF.

The rearrangement uses TRBV9 and TRBJ1-3; D not certain. The CDR3 has 14 amino acids. Per germline, CDR1 SGDLS and CDR2 YYNGEE. Trimming left V 0 bases short and J 1 base short, with 5 bases between. The CDR3 DNA reads TGTGCCAGCAGCGTAGCCTGGTCTGGAAACACCATATATTTT. Translated: CASSVAWSGNTIYF.

This chain connects TRBV10-1 to TRBJ2-2; D is undetermined. CDR3 length: 15 amino acids. Trimming removed 0 bases at V and 0 bases at J, with 5 bases between. In germline, CDR1 is WNHNN, CDR2 SYGVQD (reference sequence). The CDR3 region is CASSESIANTGELFF. In DNA form, the CDR3 reads TGCGCCAGCAGTGAGTCCATAGCGAACACCGGGGAGCTGTTTTTT.

The gene calls are TRBV4-1 and TRBJ2-7; 11 positions match TRBD2. Germline V lookup: CDR1 MGHRA, CDR2 YSYEKL. The CDR3 length is 16 residues. J gave up 6 bases and V 4 bases, and 11 bases lay outside the gene matches. The CDR3 sequence is CASSPVLLAGVSEQYF. DNA for the CDR3: TGCGCCAGCAGCCCGGTCTTACTAGCGGGAGTGAGCGAGCAGTACTTC.

This CDR3 reads CASSLVADEQYF. The CDR3 coding sequence is TGCGCCAGCAGCTTAGTCGCGGACGAGCAGTACTTC. The chain uses TRBV5-1 and TRBJ2-7; D gene ambiguous. Germline values: CDR1 SGHRS, CDR2 YFSETQ. This CDR3 is built from 12 residues. The V end was cut by 2 bases, the J end by 5 bases, with 8 bases between.

V is TRBV28 and J is TRBJ1-1; no firm D call. Germline V gives CDR1 MDHEN, CDR2 SYDVKM. Trimming shortened V by 3 bases and J by 0 bases, and 2 bases separated the two germline ends. The CDR3 covers 12 residues. CDR3 in amino acids: CASSFVNTEAFF. In DNA form, the CDR3 reads TGTGCCAGCAGTTTTGTGAACACTGAAGCTTTCTTT. The full variable domain, its missing parts supplied by reference TRBV28 and TRBJ1-1, is DVKVTQSSRYLVKRTGEKVFLECVQDMDHENMFWYRQDPGLGLRLIYFSYDVKMKEKGDIPEGYSVSREKKERFSLILESASTNQTSMYLCASSFVNTEAFFGQGTRLTVV.

The chain is built from TRBV19 and TRBJ1-4; D uncertain. Trimming stripped 11 bases from V and 8 bases from J, with 18 bases between. The CDR3 totals 13 residues. Germline CDR1 LNHDA, CDR2 SQIVND (reference sequence). The CDR3 DNA sequence: TGTGCCTCGGAGGCTAACGGCTCCGAAAAACTGTTTTTT. Its translation is CASEANGSEKLFF.

V usage is TRBV5-3 and J usage is TRBJ1-2; D is unresolved. TRBV5-3 is annotated as an ORF whose role is uncertain. V lost 5 bases, J lost 5 bases, and 22 bases lay in between. This CDR3 is 16 amino acids long. CDR3: CARSTLAQHPHYGYTF. CDR3 nucleotides: TGTGCCAGAAGTACCTTGGCGCAACACCCCCATTATGGCTACACCTTC.

This clone appeared once. The rearrangement joins TRBV3-1 (or the pseudogene TRBV3-2) to TRBJ1-2; 8 nucleotides agree with TRBD1. The CDR3 extends over 14 amino acids. CDR1 and CDR2 from the germline V gene are LGHDT and YNNKEL (reference sequence). V shed 1 base, J shed 4 bases, and the junction held 2 bases outside the gene matches. CDR3 residues: CASSQAGGFYGYTF. The CDR3 DNA sequence: TGTGCCAGCAGCCAAGCAGGGGGCTTCTATGGCTACACCTTC.

The chain employs TRBV9 and TRBJ2-1, with D tentatively TRBD1 (6 bases). Germline assignment: CDR1 SGDLS and CDR2 YYNGEE. V lost 0 bases, J lost 3 bases, and 7 bases lay in between. The CDR3 runs to 14 residues. CDR3 amino acids: CASSVVGHYNEQFF. The CDR3 DNA reads as TGTGCCAGCAGCGTAGTGGGACACTACAATGAGCAGTTCTTC.

This clone was recorded once. J is TRBJ1-4 and V is TRBV5-1; 8 bases map to TRBD1. The trim removed 1 base at V and 6 bases at J, leaving 14 bases unmatched. This CDR3 contains 18 residues. CDR1 is SGHRS, CDR2 YFSETQ, per germline. CDR3 amino acids: CASSLSQGAAQTYEKLFF. DNA for the CDR3: TGCGCCAGCAGCTTGAGTCAGGGGGCGGCTCAGACGTATGAAAAACTGTTTTTT.

V gene TRBV6-2 or TRBV6-3 combines with J gene TRBJ2-1; no clear D gene. CDR1 and CDR2 (germline): MNHEY, SVGEGT. The CDR3 runs 12 residues. V lost 5 bases and J lost 7, with 9 bases in between. CDR3 coding DNA: TGTGCCAGCAGTCAAATATGGAATGAGCAGTTCTTC. Protein: CASSQIWNEQFF.

The chain carries TRBV19 and TRBJ1-5, with D possibly TRBD1 on 5 matching bases. V was cut by 11 bases and J by 4 bases, with 15 bases left in between. There are 13 residues in the CDR3. The V gene's germline CDR1 is LNHDA and CDR2 SQIVND (reference sequence). The CDR3 sequence: CAVDDGANQPQHF. CDR3 nucleotides: TGTGCCGTGGACGACGGGGCGAATCAGCCCCAGCATTTT.

V and J are TRBV5-1 and TRBJ2-7; the match to TRBD2 covers 7 bases. Germline trimming cut 0 bases from V and 6 bases from J; bases unmatched to any gene: 3. CDR3 length equals 13 residues. Germline V lookup: CDR1 SGHRS, CDR2 YFSETQ. In DNA form, the CDR3 reads TGCGCCAGCAGCTTGGATAGGACTAGCGAGCAGTACTTC. Protein product: CASSLDRTSEQYF.

The chain recombines TRBV5-1 with TRBJ1-5; 7 nucleotides align to TRBD1. CDR1 and CDR2 from the germline V gene are SGHRS and YFSETQ. The CDR3 is 14 residues long. J gave up 5 bases and V 4 bases, and 6 bases lay outside the gene matches. The CDR3, as DNA: TGCGCCAGCAGCGTTACCACAGGGGATCAGCCCCAGCATTTT. Its protein is CASSVTTGDQPQHF. The full variable domain, completed using reference TRBV5-1 and TRBJ1-5, is KAGVTQTPRYLIKTRGQQVTLSCSPISGHRSVSWYQQTPGQGLQFLFEYFSETQRNKGNFPGRFSGRQFSNSRSEMNVSTLELGDSALYLCASSVTTGDQPQHFGDGTRLSIL.

The chain links TRBV30 to TRBJ2-2, with D perhaps TRBD2 (6 bases). The CDR3 length is 14 residues. CDR1 GTSNPN and CDR2 SVGIG come from the germline V gene (reference sequence). Trimming removed 3 bases at V and 0 bases at J, with 8 bases between. CDR3 region: CAWSRDSNTGELFF. CDR3 nucleotides: TGTGCCTGGAGCAGGGACTCGAACACCGGGGAGCTGTTTTTT.

In DNA, the CDR3 is TGTGCCAGCAGTGAACTACAGGGGGCCCTTCCCACCGATACGCAGTATTTT. Translation: CASSELQGALPTDTQYF. The rearrangement joins TRBV2 to TRBJ2-3, with 9 bases lining up with TRBD1. The V and J ends lost 2 bases and 6 bases, in that order; junction bases with no gene match: 12. The CDR3 sequence is 17 residues long. Germline CDR1 SNHLY, CDR2 FYNNEI.

V and J are TRBV11-3 and TRBJ1-6; D uncertain. The CDR3 has 13 amino acids. CDR1 SGHNT and CDR2 YENEEA come from the germline V gene. The germline V and J ends were trimmed by 2 bases and 6 bases, with 5 bases remaining between them. The CDR3 bases are TGTGCCAGCAGCTTACGGGTTAATTCACCCCTCCACTTT. Translation: CASSLRVNSPLHF.

The chain uses TRBV7-4 and TRBJ1-5; D is unclear. Germline-derived CDR1 and CDR2 are SGHVT and SQSDAQ. V lost 5 bases and J 0 bases, leaving 20 bases between the germline ends. This CDR3 comprises 18 residues. The CDR3 DNA reads as TGTGCCAGCAGCCGCCCCCTCGGCAGCTACTATAGCAATCAGCCCCAGCATTTT. The encoded protein is CASSRPLGSYYSNQPQHF.

This clone has just a few counts. This rearrangement joins TRBV7-6 to TRBJ2-7; D ambiguous. The CDR3 contains 15 residues. The V gene's germline CDR1 is SGHVS and CDR2 FNYEAQ. The V end was cut by 3 bases, the J end by 3 bases, with 15 bases between. The CDR3 reads CASSFGSATDYEQYF. The CDR3 DNA reads as TGTGCCAGCAGCTTTGGGTCCGCCACGGACTACGAGCAGTACTTC.

The V gene is TRBV9, the J gene TRBJ1-4, with 9 bases identical to TRBD1. This CDR3 has 14 amino acids. The junction had 4 bases not matched to a gene; V was cut back by 3 bases and J by 7 bases. CDR1 SGDLS and CDR2 YYNGEE come from the germline V gene. The CDR3 DNA reads TGTGCCAGCAGCGAGGGGGACAGGGCTGAAAAACTGTTTTTT. It encodes CASSEGDRAEKLFF.

This clone is deemed medium-sized. Here the CDR3 reads CASSLPNRGTNYGYTF. In nucleotides, the CDR3 is TGTGCCAGCAGCTTGCCCAACAGGGGCACCAACTATGGCTACACCTTC. V and J are TRBV5-4 and TRBJ1-2; 7 bases line up with TRBD1. V lost 1 base and J lost 2; bases outside the gene matches: 8. This CDR3 comprises 16 residues. In germline, CDR1 is SGHNT, CDR2 YYREEE (reference sequence).

The chain couples TRBV18 to TRBJ2-7, with 8 bases that match TRBD1. The CDR3 totals 13 residues. V gave up 3 bases and J gave up 5 bases; unmatched junction bases: 3. CDR1 KGHSH and CDR2 LQKENI come from the germline V gene. CDR3 sequence: CASSPPGGDEQYF. CDR3 DNA: TGTGCCAGCTCACCTCCAGGGGGCGACGAGCAGTACTTC. The complete variable domain, with remaining parts taken from reference TRBV18 and TRBJ2-7, reads NAGVMQNPRHLVRRRGQEARLRCSPMKGHSHVYWYRQLPEEGLKFMVYLQKENIIDESGMPKERFSAEFPKEGPSILRIQQVVRGDSAAYFCASSPPGGDEQYFGPGTRLTVT.

This rearrangement joins TRBV5-1 to TRBJ2-3; D is perhaps TRBD1 or TRBD2 (5 bases each). Trimming left V 4 bases short and J 1 base short, with 16 bases between. CDR1 is SGHRS, CDR2 YFSETQ, per germline. This CDR3 comprises 16 residues. CDR3 bases: TGCGCCAGCAGCCCAGCAGGGAGCGGTCGCACAGATACGCAGTATTTT. It specifies CASSPAGSGRTDTQYF.

The rearrangement links TRBV7-9 to TRBJ1-1; no reliable D call. Germline values: CDR1 SEHNR, CDR2 FQNEAQ (reference sequence). The V gene lost 5 bases and the J gene lost 3 bases, with 19 bases spanning the gap. The CDR3 has 16 amino acids. The CDR3 here is CASSDPPLPGHTEAFF. In nucleotides, the CDR3 is TGTGCCAGCAGCGACCCACCCCTTCCAGGACACACTGAAGCTTTCTTT.

This clone was recorded only once. For the CDR3, the DNA is TGTGCCAGCAGTTCCCCCTTAGTTGGTCAAGAGACCCAGTACTTC. Its protein product is CASSSPLVGQETQYF. J is TRBJ2-5 and V is TRBV28; D not resolved. V lost 4 bases and J lost 2, with 14 bases in between. CDR1 and CDR2 (germline): MDHEN, SYDVKM. The CDR3 loop spans 15 amino acids.

The chain recombines TRBV20-1 with TRBJ1-4; no firm D call. Germline CDR1 and CDR2: DFQATT and SNEGSKA (reference sequence). The V and J ends lost 3 bases and 8 bases respectively, with 10 bases between them. The CDR3 is 12 residues long. In nucleotides, the CDR3 is TGCAGTGCTAGTGACAATTCGGAAAAACTGTTTTTT. Its protein is CSASDNSEKLFF.

This clone appeared once. This sequence joins TRBV15 and TRBJ1-6, with D possibly being TRBD1 (6 bases). Per germline, CDR1 LNHNV and CDR2 YYDKDF (reference sequence). V lost 1 base, J lost 7 bases, and 14 bases lay in between. The CDR3 runs to 16 residues. The DNA for the CDR3 is TGTGCCACCAGCAGAGCGCCCGGGACATTCAATTCACCCCTCCACTTT. Translated: CATSRAPGTFNSPLHF. Together with reference TRBV15 and TRBJ1-6, the CDR3 gives the full variable domain: DAMVIQNPRYQVTQFGKPVTLSCSQTLNHNVMYWYQQKSSQAPKLLFHYYDKDFNNEADTPDNFQSRRPNTSFCFLDIRSPGLGDTAMYLCATSRAPGTFNSPLHFGNGTRLTVT.